A single sample gave rise to the 22 T cell receptor beta chains below, sequenced in a study of T cell responses to AZD1222 COVID-19 vaccine. The data were produced by immunoSEQ multiplex PCR, yet TCRdb's version contains in-frame clones alone and is incomplete. The sample lists 140,000 to 150,000 clones, 80% to 90% occurring once. Here the sequenced sample was peripheral blood, taken on day 0 of AZD1222 vaccination. These receptors were collected from an adult in good health.

A remark on this clone: The sample carries other DNA sequences with the same CDR3. The gene calls are TRBV11-2 and TRBJ2-7; the D gene is possibly TRBD2 (6 bases). The CDR3 sequence is 12 residues long. The germline V and J ends were trimmed by 4 bases and 4 bases, with 8 bases remaining between them. Germline V lookup: CDR1 SGHAT, CDR2 FQNNGV. The CDR3 spells CASSSAGYEQYF. Here the CDR3 DNA reads TGTGCCAGCAGCTCGGCGGGGTACGAGCAGTACTTC.

This clone was seen more than once but under ten times. The genes are TRBV5-6 and TRBJ1-5; TRBD1 matches at 9 bases. This CDR3 is 14 amino acids long. The V segment lost 0 bases and the J segment 9 bases; nucleotides outside the gene matches: 4. Germline CDR1 reads SGHDT; CDR2 reads YYEEEE. The CDR3 nucleotides read TGTGCCAGCAGCTTGGACAGGGGGCTGGGGCCCCAGCATTTT. Translated: CASSLDRGLGPQHF. Based on the CDR3 plus reference TRBV5-6 and TRBJ1-5, the full variable domain is DAGVTQSPTHLIKTRGQQVTLRCSPKSGHDTVSWYQQALGQGPQFIFQYYEEEERQRGNFPDRFSGHQFPNYSSELNVNALLLGDSALYLCASSLDRGLGPQHFGDGTRLSIL.

CDR3 residues: CASNRQGREQYF. DNA for the CDR3: TGTGCCAGCAATAGACAGGGTAGGGAGCAGTACTTC. V and J are TRBV6-5 and TRBJ2-7, with 7 bases fitting TRBD1. CDR1 is MNHEY and CDR2 is SVGAGI in the germline V gene. This CDR3 is 12 amino acids long. Germline trimming cut 7 bases from V and 7 bases from J; bases unmatched to any gene: 7.

V gene TRBV11-2 combines with J gene TRBJ2-7; a weak D match, TRBD2 (6 bases). Trimming took 1 base from V and 3 from J, leaving 13 bases between them. Germline V lookup: CDR1 SGHAT, CDR2 FQNNGV. The CDR3 has 15 amino acids. The CDR3 DNA sequence: TGTGCCAGCAGCTTAGGGGGGGACGTCCGCTACGAGCAGTACTTC. Translated: CASSLGGDVRYEQYF.

The chain carries TRBV19 and TRBJ1-1; D gene uncertain. The germline CDR1 and CDR2 sequences are LNHDA and SQIVND (reference sequence). Trimming took 3 bases from V and 1 from J, leaving 6 bases between them. The CDR3 has 13 amino acids. The CDR3 reads CASSIGPNTEAFF. CDR3 DNA sequence: TGTGCCAGTAGTATTGGCCCGAACACTGAAGCTTTCTTT.

CDR3 nucleotide sequence: TGTGCCACCAGTGAGGGGGGACGGTCGACGCAAGAGACCCAGTACTTC. Protein: CATSEGGRSTQETQYF. V usage is TRBV24-1 and J usage is TRBJ2-5, with D possibly TRBD2 on 6 matching bases. Germline V lookup: CDR1 KGHDR, CDR2 SFDVKD. Trimming shortened V by 4 bases and J by 2 bases, and 16 bases separated the two germline ends. The CDR3 runs 16 residues.

The gene calls are TRBV12-5 and TRBJ1-2; D remains ambiguous. This CDR3 is 13 amino acids long. V lost 6 bases and J 2 bases, leaving 10 bases between the germline ends. Germline CDR1 is LGHNT and CDR2 is FRNRAP. This CDR3 reads CASGLTGNYGYTF. Here the CDR3 DNA reads TGTGCTAGTGGGCTCACCGGGAACTATGGCTACACCTTC.

The genes are TRBV5-1 and TRBJ2-1; 10 bases fit TRBD1. V gave up 7 bases and J gave up 5 bases; unmatched junction bases: 6. Germline loops: CDR1 SGHRS, CDR2 YFSETQ. The CDR3 runs 14 residues. This CDR3 reads CASGRQGADNEQFF. As DNA, the CDR3 is TGCGCCAGCGGCCGACAGGGGGCTGACAATGAGCAGTTCTTC.

The rearrangement joins TRBV2 to TRBJ1-2; no reliable D call. In germline, CDR1 is SNHLY, CDR2 FYNNEI. This CDR3 region has 14 residues. The V gene lost 0 bases and the J gene lost 5 bases, with 10 bases spanning the gap. The CDR3 reads CASSEASFGYGYTF. In DNA form, the CDR3 reads TGTGCCAGCAGTGAAGCAAGTTTTGGGTATGGCTACACCTTC. The full variable domain, completed using reference TRBV2 and TRBJ1-2, is EPEVTQTPSHQVTQMGQEVILRCVPISNHLYFYWYRQILGQKVEFLVSFYNNEISEKSEIFDDQFSVERPDGSNFTLKIRSTKLEDSAMYFCASSEASFGYGYTFGSGTRLTVV.

The chain combines TRBV3-1 (or the pseudogene TRBV3-2) with TRBJ2-7; no firm D call. This CDR3 region has 13 residues. Trimming removed 3 bases from V and 5 bases from J, with 11 bases in between. Germline V CDR1 and CDR2: LGHDT, YNNKEL (reference sequence). The CDR3 sequence is CASSHGLDHEQYF. The DNA for the CDR3 is TGTGCCAGCAGCCACGGTTTAGATCACGAGCAGTACTTC.

V usage is TRBV5-1 and J usage is TRBJ2-5; D call uncertain. The CDR3 runs to 15 residues. V lost 0 bases and J 2 bases, leaving 11 bases between the germline ends. The germline V gene encodes CDR1 SGHRS and CDR2 YFSETQ. CDR3 in amino acids: CASSLGVGQQETQYF. For the CDR3, the DNA is TGCGCCAGCAGCTTGGGGGTCGGGCAACAAGAGACCCAGTACTTC.

This sequence joins TRBV10-3 and TRBJ2-1; maybe TRBD2 (5 bases). This CDR3 comprises 13 residues. Trimming shortened V by 6 bases and J by 4 bases, and 10 bases separated the two germline ends. The germline V gene encodes CDR1 ENHRY and CDR2 SYGVKD. In nucleotides, the CDR3 is TGTGCCATCAGGGGAGACAAGTACAATGAGCAGTTCTTC. Translating it yields CAIRGDKYNEQFF.

This clone was recorded only once. The J gene is TRBJ2-7, the V gene TRBV7-9; unclear D gene. Germline lookup yields CDR1 SEHNR and CDR2 FQNEAQ (reference sequence). The ends were cut back, 5 bases at V and 1 base at J, with 12 bases in the middle. The CDR3 length is 14 residues. CDR3 in amino acids: CASSPRTRSYEQYF. CDR3 sequence (DNA): TGTGCCAGCAGCCCTAGGACGCGATCCTACGAGCAGTACTTC.

The chain has TRBV7-8 and TRBJ1-1, with D unclear. Germline loops: CDR1 SGHVS, CDR2 FQNEAQ. The CDR3 loop spans 13 amino acids. V dropped 2 bases and J dropped 4 bases, with 8 bases sitting between them. The CDR3 region is CASSLNKATEAFF. The CDR3 region has the DNA TGTGCCAGCAGCTTAAATAAGGCCACTGAAGCTTTCTTT.

The genes are TRBV5-6 and TRBJ2-3, with 11 positions matching TRBD2. Looked up from germline, CDR1 is SGHDT and CDR2 is YYEEEE. This CDR3 is 18 amino acids long. V lost 1 base, J lost 3 bases, and 10 bases stayed unmatched. The CDR3 spells CASSLRSSGGSLTDTQYF. The CDR3 DNA is TGTGCCAGCAGCTTGAGGTCTAGCGGGGGGAGCCTTACAGATACGCAGTATTTT. The full variable domain, completed using reference TRBV5-6 and TRBJ2-3, is DAGVTQSPTHLIKTRGQQVTLRCSPKSGHDTVSWYQQALGQGPQFIFQYYEEEERQRGNFPDRFSGHQFPNYSSELNVNALLLGDSALYLCASSLRSSGGSLTDTQYFGPGTRLTVL.

The chain uses TRBV27 and TRBJ1-2; D remains ambiguous. The germline gives CDR1 MNHEY, CDR2 SMNVEV (reference sequence). The length of the CDR3 is 13 residues. The V end lost 1 base, the J end lost 9 bases, and 12 bases lay between the germline ends. The CDR3 DNA follows: TGTGCCAGCAGTTTATATTCGGCTGACAGCTACACCTTC. This encodes CASSLYSADSYTF.

The count of this clone is one. The gene calls are TRBV12-5 and TRBJ1-2; TRBD1 is a possible D gene (5 bases). With 5 bases removed from V and 3 bases from J, the gap between germline ends came to 7 bases. The CDR3 consists of 12 residues. Germline V gene lookup returns CDR1 LGHNT and CDR2 FRNRAP. In nucleotides, the CDR3 is TGTGCTAGTGGTCAGGGTGACTATGGCTACACCTTC. Its protein is CASGQGDYGYTF.

The chain couples TRBV27 to TRBJ1-2, with TRBD1 as a possible D gene (6 bases). V gave up 1 base and J gave up 13 bases, with 22 bases separating them. Germline CDR1 is MNHEY and CDR2 is SMNVEV (reference sequence). The length of the CDR3 is 15 residues. The CDR3 sequence is CASSLLPGATSESTF. CDR3 nucleotides: TGTGCCAGCAGTTTATTGCCAGGGGCCACCTCTGAAAGCACCTTC.

V usage is TRBV5-1 and J usage is TRBJ1-1; 7 bases match TRBD1. The germline V gene has CDR1 SGHRS and CDR2 YFSETQ. The J segment lost 5 bases and the V segment lost 0 bases, leaving 7 bases of the junction unmatched. The CDR3 runs to 15 residues. The chain's CDR3 is CASSLVGAGGTEAFF. The CDR3 nucleotides are TGCGCCAGCAGCTTGGTAGGGGCAGGGGGTACTGAAGCTTTCTTT.

This clone has just one count. The gene calls are TRBV2 and TRBJ1-3, with 9 bases identical to TRBD1. CDR3 length: 19 residues. Per the germline V gene, CDR1 is SNHLY and CDR2 is FYNNEI. The junction had 19 bases not matched to a gene; V was cut back by 6 bases and J by 4 bases. In DNA form, the CDR3 reads TGTGCCAGCAGAGGGCGATTGGGACAGGGCCCCTCAAGCGGAAACACCATATATTTT. Its protein is CASRGRLGQGPSSGNTIYF.

This chain joins TRBV9 and TRBJ1-3; D call uncertain. The CDR3 loop spans 18 amino acids. The V end lost 0 bases, the J end lost 0 bases, and 16 bases lay between the germline ends. Germline CDR1 SGDLS, CDR2 YYNGEE. CDR3 in amino acids: CASSVASEGSDSGNTIYF. In DNA form, the CDR3 reads TGTGCCAGCAGCGTAGCTTCGGAGGGCTCTGACTCTGGAAACACCATATATTTT. Full variable domain (remainder filled in from reference TRBV9 and TRBJ1-3): DSGVTQTPKHLITATGQRVTLRCSPRSGDLSVYWYQQSLDQGLQFLIQYYNGEERAKGNILERFSAQQFPDLHSELNLSSLELGDSALYFCASSVASEGSDSGNTIYFGEGSWLTVV.

The chain couples TRBV15 to TRBJ2-3; the D is unclear. The CDR3 spans 13 residues. Looked up from germline, CDR1 is LNHNV and CDR2 is YYDKDF (reference sequence). V gave up 4 bases and J gave up 6 bases, with 11 bases separating them. The CDR3 DNA reads as TGTGCCACCAGCATCGGTCCGACCGATACGCAGTATTTT. Its protein is CATSIGPTDTQYF.